The 18 T cell receptor beta chains below come from one sample, sequenced in a study of T cells expressing NK-cell markers. TCRdb re-called the 5' RACE reads and gives one entry per CDR3 protein, without DNA. The sample features about 180,000 distinct CDR3 sequences, with roughly 20% in its top ten. Material: blood T cells: a sorted CD56 or NKG2C T cell subset, CD4+ or CD8+ T cells, or bulk PBMC T cells (not recorded which). All receptors come from a woman aged 18 to 69 in good health.

Here the CDR3 reads CASSGGADEQYF. The rearrangement uses TRBV9 and TRBJ2-7; TCRdb selects TRBD1, and the lack of DNA leaves this call unchecked. The CDR3 runs to 12 residues. Germline CDR1 SGDLS, CDR2 YYNGEE.

This chain joins TRBV5-1 and TRBJ2-5; there is no DNA to check the TCRdb D call of TRBD1. CDR1 SGHRS and CDR2 YFSETQ come from the germline V gene. The CDR3 covers 16 residues. The CDR3 is CASSWTGTGRGETQYF.

CDR3 amino acids: CASSILGIYNEQFF. This rearrangement joins TRBV19 to TRBJ2-1. CDR1 and CDR2 from the germline V gene are LNHDA and SQIVND (reference sequence). The CDR3 has 14 amino acids.

This sequence joins TRBV5-1 and TRBJ2-3; TCRdb designates TRBD2, a call that cannot be tested without DNA. Germline CDR1 SGHRS, CDR2 YFSETQ. The CDR3 is 16 residues long. The CDR3 region is CASSPPASGQMDTQYF. The full variable domain, completed using reference TRBV5-1 and TRBJ2-3, is KAGVTQTPRYLIKTRGQQVTLSCSPISGHRSVSWYQQTPGQGLQFLFEYFSETQRNKGNFPGRFSGRQFSNSRSEMNVSTLELGDSALYLCASSPPASGQMDTQYFGPGTRLTVL.

This rearrangement joins TRBV19 to TRBJ2-7; without DNA, the TCRdb call of TRBD1 cannot be checked. This CDR3 comprises 15 residues. The germline V gene encodes CDR1 LNHDA and CDR2 SQIVND (reference sequence). The CDR3 loop reads CASSIRQGSSYEQYF.

The chain employs TRBV5-1 and TRBJ1-1; absent DNA, TCRdb's TRBD1 call cannot be checked. There are 15 residues in the CDR3. Germline V gene data show CDR1 as SGHRS and CDR2 as YFSETQ. CDR3 loop: CASSLQSPGGTEAFF.

The chain carries TRBV7-8 and TRBJ2-1; lacking DNA, the TRBD2 call made by TCRdb goes unchecked. The CDR3 sequence is 15 residues long. In germline, CDR1 is SGHVS, CDR2 FQNEAQ. This CDR3 is CASSPRGGSFDEQFF.

The CDR3: CASSLAGLDNEQFF. J is TRBJ2-1 and V is TRBV5-6; without DNA, the TCRdb call of TRBD2 cannot be checked. This CDR3 is 14 amino acids long. Germline lookup yields CDR1 SGHDT and CDR2 YYEEEE.

V is TRBV18 and J is TRBJ2-5. The CDR3 runs 14 residues. Germline V gene data show CDR1 as KGHSH and CDR2 as LQKENI. CDR3 sequence reads: CASSPSGEQETQYF. Looking up the rest from reference TRBV18 and TRBJ2-5 gives the full variable domain: NAGVMQNPRHLVRRRGQEARLRCSPMKGHSHVYWYRQLPEEGLKFMVYLQKENIIDESGMPKERFSAEFPKEGPSILRIQQVVRGDSAAYFCASSPSGEQETQYFGPGTRLLVL.

CDR3 sequence reads: CASITSAGQNYEQYF. This chain links TRBV25-1 with TRBJ2-7; without DNA, the TCRdb call of TRBD1 cannot be checked. Germline loops: CDR1 MGHDK, CDR2 SYGVNS. The length of the CDR3 is 15 residues.

V and J are TRBV7-2 and TRBJ2-1; TCRdb's D call, TRBD2, is unchecked because there is no DNA. Germline V gene lookup returns CDR1 SGHTA and CDR2 FQGNSA. The CDR3 totals 13 residues. CDR3 region: CASTRGGPLLQFF.

J is TRBJ1-2 and V is TRBV5-5; TCRdb selects TRBD1, and the lack of DNA leaves this call unchecked. The CDR3 length is 15 residues. Germline assignment: CDR1 SGHKS and CDR2 YYEKEE (reference sequence). This CDR3 reads CASSLSGSRNYGYTF. Variable domain in full (rest from reference TRBV5-5 and TRBJ1-2): DAGVTQSPTHLIKTRGQQVTLRCSPISGHKSVSWYQQVLGQGPQFIFQYYEKEERGRGNFPDRFSARQFPNYSSELNVNALLLGDSALYLCASSLSGSRNYGYTFGSGTRLTVV.

The V call is TRBV29-1, the J call TRBJ1-3; without DNA, the TCRdb call of TRBD1 cannot be checked. The germline V gene has CDR1 SQVTM and CDR2 ANQGSEA. This CDR3 is 12 amino acids long. The chain's CDR3 is CSVQASGNTIYF.

The chain joins TRBV2 to TRBJ2-7; no DNA is available, so the TRBD2 call from TCRdb remains unchecked. This CDR3 is built from 15 residues. The germline V gene encodes CDR1 SNHLY and CDR2 FYNNEI. The CDR3 reads CASSGGLGVGYEQYF.

The chain joins TRBV7-9 to TRBJ2-1; TCRdb designates TRBD2, a call that cannot be tested without DNA. The CDR3 runs 13 residues. Germline assignment: CDR1 SEHNR and CDR2 FQNEAQ (reference sequence). The CDR3 region is CASSLGLVGEQFF. The full variable domain, in which reference TRBV7-9 and TRBJ2-1 provide the parts outside the CDR3, is DTGVSQNPRHKITKRGQNVTFRCDPISEHNRLYWYRQTLGQGPEFLTYFQNEAQLEKSRLLSDRFSAERPKGSFSTLEIQRTEQGDSAMYLCASSLGLVGEQFFGPGTRLTVL.

This chain links TRBV12-5 with TRBJ2-7. The CDR3 is 15 residues long. Looked up from germline, CDR1 is LGHNT and CDR2 is FRNRAP. This CDR3 reads CASGLRLGGSYEQYF.

The genes are TRBV20-1 and TRBJ2-1; as DNA is missing, the TRBD2 call by TCRdb cannot be tested. The CDR3 runs to 15 residues. Germline loops: CDR1 DFQATT, CDR2 SNEGSKA (reference sequence). The CDR3 region is CSASSGTSGVDEQFF.

This chain joins TRBV20-1 and TRBJ2-3; with no DNA, the TCRdb D assignment of TRBD2 cannot be verified. The germline V gene encodes CDR1 DFQATT and CDR2 SNEGSKA (reference sequence). CDR3 length: 15 amino acids. The CDR3 sequence is CSAREPGRGGDTQYF.